This entry is about one T cell receptor (beta chain). This sample stems from a study of T cell changes during pregnancy in multiple sclerosis. The CDR3 spans 13 residues. V was clipped by 5 bases and J by 8 bases, with 12 bases between them. Per germline, CDR1 SEHNR and CDR2 FQNEAQ (reference sequence). The protocol was immunoSEQ multiplex PCR, while the TCRdb copy is restricted to in-frame clones and leaves out a portion. Among 35,000 to 50,000 clones listed, 80% to 90% were seen once. The V call is TRBV7-9, the J call TRBJ1-4, with a weak D call TRBD1 (6 bases). The sequence was collected from a female donor with multiple sclerosis, enrolled in a pregnancy study. This specimen was CD4+ T cells from peripheral blood mononuclear cells, taken after pregnancy. The CDR3 spells CASSADRMEKLFF. The CDR3 nucleotides are TGTGCCAGCAGCGCGGACAGAATGGAAAAACTGTTTTTT. The full variable domain, its missing parts supplied by reference TRBV7-9 and TRBJ1-4, is DTGVSQNPRHKITKRGQNVTFRCDPISEHNRLYWYRQTLGQGPEFLTYFQNEAQLEKSRLLSDRFSAERPKGSFSTLEIQRTEQGDSAMYLCASSADRMEKLFFGSGTQLSVL.